A selection of T cell receptor beta chains follows, all from one sample in a study of cytomegalovirus exposure and HLA in healthy donors. TCRdb keeps only in-frame clones here, not all; method: immunoSEQ multiplex PCR. This table holds around 160,000 clones, about three quarters found once. Sequenced: PBMCs. The source is a woman in her thirties or forties in good health and CMV-seropositive. Both conserved end residues are part of each CDR3. The D gene is left open where the match is weak. Clone size is shown for a subset of rows, as once, few, many or a class of expanded clone.

D: TRBD2
J: TRBJ2-1
V: TRBV7-2
size: .
DNA: TGTGCCAGCAGCTCATTGAGGGCGGGCCTAGCGGGTAACAATGAGCAGTTCTTC
CDR3: CASSSLRAGLAGNNEQFF

D: TRBD2
J: TRBJ2-7
V: TRBV5-1
size: .
DNA: TGCGCCAGCAGCTTGGGGACTAGCGGGGGGTACGAGCAGTACTTC
CDR3: CASSLGTSGGYEQYF

D: TRBD2
J: TRBJ2-3
V: TRBV2
size: .
DNA: TGTGCCAGCAGCGGTAGCGGGAGGGGAACAGATACGCAGTATTTT
CDR3: CASSGSGRGTDTQYF

D: .
J: TRBJ2-3
V: TRBV6-4
size: .
DNA: TGTGCCAGCAGTGAGGGGGCGGAAGCAGATACGCAGTATTTT
CDR3: CASSEGAEADTQYF

D: TRBD1
J: TRBJ2-3
V: TRBV10-3
size: once
DNA: TGTGCCATCAGTGATCATTGGACAGGGGCGACAGATACGCAGTATTTT
CDR3: CAISDHWTGATDTQYF

D: .
J: TRBJ2-7
V: TRBV30
size: .
DNA: TGTGCCTGGAGTGTAAGAGGGAGTAGCTCCTACGAGCAGTACTTC
CDR3: CAWSVRGSSSYEQYF

D: TRBD2
J: TRBJ2-1
V: TRBV25-1
size: .
DNA: TGTGCCAGCAGTGAACTAGCGGGCCCATCCTACAATGAGCAGTTCTTC
CDR3: CASSELAGPSYNEQFF

D: .
J: TRBJ1-5
V: TRBV10-1
size: .
DNA: TGCGCCAGCAGCCAACAGGGTGGGCCCCAGCATTTT
CDR3: CASSQQGGPQHF

D: TRBD1
J: TRBJ1-2
V: TRBV7-9
size: few
DNA: TGTGCCAGCAGCCAAACAGGGGGCTGGAACTATGGCTACACCTTC
CDR3: CASSQTGGWNYGYTF

D: TRBD2
J: TRBJ2-5
V: TRBV9
size: .
DNA: TGTGCCAGCAGCGTAGGACCTAGCGGGGGGGTAAGAGGGCGAGGGGAGACCCAGTACTTC
CDR3: CASSVGPSGGVRGRGETQYF

D: .
J: TRBJ2-7
V: TRBV7-2
size: .
DNA: TGTGCCAGCAGCTTAAGGGAGTCCTACGAGCAGTACTTC
CDR3: CASSLRESYEQYF

D: .
J: TRBJ1-1
V: TRBV12-1
size: .
DNA: TGTGCCAGCAGCCCCCCAGGGGGTGTAAGCACTGAAGCTTTCTTT
CDR3: CASSPPGGVSTEAFF